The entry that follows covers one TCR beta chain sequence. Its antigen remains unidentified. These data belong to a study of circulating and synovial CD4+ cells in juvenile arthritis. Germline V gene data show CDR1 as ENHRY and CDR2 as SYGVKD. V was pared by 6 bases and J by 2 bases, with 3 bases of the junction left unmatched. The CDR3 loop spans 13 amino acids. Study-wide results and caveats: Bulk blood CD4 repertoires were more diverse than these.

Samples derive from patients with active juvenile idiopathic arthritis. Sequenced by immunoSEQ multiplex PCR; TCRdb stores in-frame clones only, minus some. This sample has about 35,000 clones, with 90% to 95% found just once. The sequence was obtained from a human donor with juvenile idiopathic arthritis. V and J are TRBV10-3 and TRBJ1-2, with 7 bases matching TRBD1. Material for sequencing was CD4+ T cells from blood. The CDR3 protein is CAIRGGENYGYTF. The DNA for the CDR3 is TGTGCCATCAGAGGGGGCGAGAACTATGGCTACACCTTC.